This T cell receptor beta chain was recorded in a study of T cells in Graves' hyperthyroidism and ophthalmopathy. The study's findings and limits: Patients with ophthalmopathy were separated from those with stable hyperthyroidism by a 13 V-J model. The blood repertoire included most of the expanded thyroid clonotypes above 0.001.

The CDR3 is made up of 14 amino acids. Germline assignment: CDR1 MDHEN and CDR2 SYDVKM. Deletions cut 6 bases from V and 6 bases from J, with 18 bases between. This clonotype came up a few times. Its antigen is as yet unknown. RNA transcripts provided the source from which TCR beta CDR3 regions were amplified. Initially, a first-round RT-PCR of the TCR CDR3 employed the HTBI primer set. TCRdb re-analysed the multiplex PCR reads in MiXCR, keeping a single row per CDR3 protein. This table has roughly 400,000 distinct CDR3 sequences, 15% to 18% appearing once. The sample was blood. This chain links TRBV28 with TRBJ2-7, with D tentatively TRBD1 or TRBD2 (5 bases each). This receptor was taken from a young woman with Graves' hyperthyroidism that later progressed to Graves' ophthalmopathy. CDR3 coding DNA: TGTGCCAGCAGGCCCGGGACCCACTCGTCCGAGCAGTACTTC. It specifies CASRPGTHSSEQYF. The whole variable domain, remainder taken from reference TRBV28 and TRBJ2-7, is DVKVTQSSRYLVKRTGEKVFLECVQDMDHENMFWYRQDPGLGLRLIYFSYDVKMKEKGDIPEGYSVSREKKERFSLILESASTNQTSMYLCASRPGTHSSEQYFGPGTRLTVT.